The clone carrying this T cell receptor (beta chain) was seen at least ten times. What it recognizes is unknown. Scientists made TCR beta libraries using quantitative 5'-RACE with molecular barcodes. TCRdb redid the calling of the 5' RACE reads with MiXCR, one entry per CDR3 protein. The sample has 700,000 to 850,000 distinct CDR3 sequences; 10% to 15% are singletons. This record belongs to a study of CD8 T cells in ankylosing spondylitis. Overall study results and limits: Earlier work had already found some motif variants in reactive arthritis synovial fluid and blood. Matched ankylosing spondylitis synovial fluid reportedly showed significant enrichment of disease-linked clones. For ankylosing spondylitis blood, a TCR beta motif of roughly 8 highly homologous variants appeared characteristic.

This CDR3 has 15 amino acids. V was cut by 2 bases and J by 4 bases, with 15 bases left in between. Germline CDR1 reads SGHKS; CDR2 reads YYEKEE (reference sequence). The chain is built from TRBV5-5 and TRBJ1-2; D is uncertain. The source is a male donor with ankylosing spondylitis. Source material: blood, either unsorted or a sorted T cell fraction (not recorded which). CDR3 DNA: TGTGCCAGCAGCTTCATCGAGTGGGATGGCTATGGCTACACCTTC. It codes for CASSFIEWDGYGYTF.